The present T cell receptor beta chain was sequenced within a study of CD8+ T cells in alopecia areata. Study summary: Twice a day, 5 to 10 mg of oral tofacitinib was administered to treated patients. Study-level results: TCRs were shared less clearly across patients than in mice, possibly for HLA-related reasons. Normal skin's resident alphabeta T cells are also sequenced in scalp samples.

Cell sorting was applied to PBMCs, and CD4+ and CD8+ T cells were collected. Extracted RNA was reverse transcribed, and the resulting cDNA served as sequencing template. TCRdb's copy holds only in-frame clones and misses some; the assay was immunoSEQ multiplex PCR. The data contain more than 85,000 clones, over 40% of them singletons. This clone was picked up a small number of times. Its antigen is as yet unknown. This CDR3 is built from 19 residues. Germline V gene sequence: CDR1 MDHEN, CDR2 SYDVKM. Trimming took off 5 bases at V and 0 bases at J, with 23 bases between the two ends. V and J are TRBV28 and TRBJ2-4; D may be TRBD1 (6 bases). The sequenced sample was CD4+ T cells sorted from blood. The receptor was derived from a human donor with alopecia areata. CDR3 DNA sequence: TGTGCCAGCAGTCCTCAGGGATCGGGACATCTACTAGCCAAAAACATTCAGTACTTC. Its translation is CASSPQGSGHLLAKNIQYF.